This paragraph reports one T cell receptor beta chain. These data come from a study of T-cell reconstitution after alpha-beta-depleted transplantation in children. This CDR3 comprises 17 residues. With 2 bases clipped from V and 0 bases from J, the junction kept 2 bases outside the gene matches. CDR1 and CDR2 from the germline V gene are LGHNA and YSLEER. The authors prepared the TCRbeta library with unique molecular identifiers. TCRdb processed the PCR reads anew with MiXCR; each CDR3 protein has one entry. Of around 600,000 distinct CDR3 sequences in the sample, 15% to 20% were seen once. The chain recombines TRBV4-3 with TRBJ1-6, with TRBD1 matching over 9 bases. The sample in question was PBMCs from the stem cell graft donor, obtained from the stem cell graft. This clonotype was obtained from a human donor who donated a stem cell graft to a child with acute myeloid leukemia. CDR3 amino acids: CASSQTGGSSYNSPLHF. The CDR3 bases are TGCGCCAGCAGCCAAACAGGGGGCAGCTCCTATAATTCACCCCTCCACTTT.